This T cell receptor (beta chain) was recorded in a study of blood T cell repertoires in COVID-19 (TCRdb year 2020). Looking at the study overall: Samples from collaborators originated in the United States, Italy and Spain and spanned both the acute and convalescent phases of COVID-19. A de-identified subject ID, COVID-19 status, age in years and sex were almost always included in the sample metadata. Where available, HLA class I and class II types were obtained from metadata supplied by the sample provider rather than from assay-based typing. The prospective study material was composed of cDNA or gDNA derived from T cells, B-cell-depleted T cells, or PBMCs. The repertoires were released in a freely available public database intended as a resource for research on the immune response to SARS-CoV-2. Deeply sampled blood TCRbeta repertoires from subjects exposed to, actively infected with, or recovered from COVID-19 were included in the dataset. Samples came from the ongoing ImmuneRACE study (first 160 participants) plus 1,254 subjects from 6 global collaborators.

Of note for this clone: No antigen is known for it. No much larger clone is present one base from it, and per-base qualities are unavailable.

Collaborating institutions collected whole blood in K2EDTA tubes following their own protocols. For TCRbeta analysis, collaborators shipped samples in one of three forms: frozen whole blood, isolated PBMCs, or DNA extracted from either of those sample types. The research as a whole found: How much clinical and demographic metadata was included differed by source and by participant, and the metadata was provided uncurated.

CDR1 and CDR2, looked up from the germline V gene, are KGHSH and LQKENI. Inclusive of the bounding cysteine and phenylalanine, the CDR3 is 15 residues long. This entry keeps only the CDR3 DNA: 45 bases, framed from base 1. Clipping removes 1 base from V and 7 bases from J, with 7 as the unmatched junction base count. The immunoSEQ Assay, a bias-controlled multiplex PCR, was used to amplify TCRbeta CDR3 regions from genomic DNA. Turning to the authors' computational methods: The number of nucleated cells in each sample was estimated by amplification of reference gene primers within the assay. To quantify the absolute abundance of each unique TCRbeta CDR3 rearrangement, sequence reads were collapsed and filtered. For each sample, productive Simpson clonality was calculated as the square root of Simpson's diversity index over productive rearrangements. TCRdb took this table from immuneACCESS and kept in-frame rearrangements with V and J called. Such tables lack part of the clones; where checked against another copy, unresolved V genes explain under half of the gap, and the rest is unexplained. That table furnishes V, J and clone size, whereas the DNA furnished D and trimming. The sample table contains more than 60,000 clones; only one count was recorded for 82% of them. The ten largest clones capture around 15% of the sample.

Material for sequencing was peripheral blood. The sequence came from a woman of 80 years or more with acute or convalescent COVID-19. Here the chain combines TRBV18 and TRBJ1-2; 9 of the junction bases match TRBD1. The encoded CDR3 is CASSPQPTGGSGYTF. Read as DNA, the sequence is TGTGCCAGCTCACCACAGCCGACAGGGGGAAGTGGCTACACCTTC.